This T cell receptor beta chain is from a study of OX40 agonist ivuxolimab in advanced cancers. This clone was found a few times. This table comes from immunoSEQ multiplex PCR, and its TCRdb copy is limited to in-frame clones, with some not included. The sample lists 50,000 to 65,000 clones, about nine tenths occurring once. The sequence came from an adult with an advanced solid tumor such as melanoma, head and neck, liver or kidney cancer. The input for sequencing was CD4+ or CD8+ T cells sorted from blood, taken in a trial of the OX40 agonist ivuxolimab.

In nucleotides, the CDR3 is TGTGCCAGCAGCTGGGGTGCGGGAGGGTCCTACGAGCAGTACTTC. This codes for CASSWGAGGSYEQYF. This chain connects TRBV7-6 to TRBJ2-7; 9 bases map to TRBD2. The germline V gene has CDR1 SGHVS and CDR2 FNYEAQ. The V and J ends lost 4 bases and 1 base, in that order; junction bases with no gene match: 5. The CDR3 extends over 15 amino acids.